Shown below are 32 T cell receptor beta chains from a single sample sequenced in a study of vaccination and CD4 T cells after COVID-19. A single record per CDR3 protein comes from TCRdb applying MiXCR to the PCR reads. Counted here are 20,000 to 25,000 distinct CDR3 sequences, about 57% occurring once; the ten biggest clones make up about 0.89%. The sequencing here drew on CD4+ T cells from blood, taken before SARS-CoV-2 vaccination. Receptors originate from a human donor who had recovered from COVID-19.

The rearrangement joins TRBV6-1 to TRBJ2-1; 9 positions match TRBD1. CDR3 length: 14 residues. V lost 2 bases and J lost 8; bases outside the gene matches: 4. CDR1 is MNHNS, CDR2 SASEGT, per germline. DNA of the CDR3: TGTGCCAGCAGTGAAAGGGGACAGGGCGATGAGCAGTTCTTC. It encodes CASSERGQGDEQFF.

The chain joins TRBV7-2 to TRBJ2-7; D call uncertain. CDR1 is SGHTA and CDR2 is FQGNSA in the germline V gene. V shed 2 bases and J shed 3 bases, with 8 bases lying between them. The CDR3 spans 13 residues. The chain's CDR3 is CASSLFGFYEQYF. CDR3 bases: TGTGCCAGCAGCTTATTCGGGTTCTACGAGCAGTACTTC.

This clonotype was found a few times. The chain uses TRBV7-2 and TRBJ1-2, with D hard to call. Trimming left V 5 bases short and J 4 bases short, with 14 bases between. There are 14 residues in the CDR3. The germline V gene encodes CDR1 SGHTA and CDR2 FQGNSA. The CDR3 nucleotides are TGTGCCAGCAGCCGATCCCCCTCTGGCTATGGCTACACCTTC. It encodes CASSRSPSGYGYTF.

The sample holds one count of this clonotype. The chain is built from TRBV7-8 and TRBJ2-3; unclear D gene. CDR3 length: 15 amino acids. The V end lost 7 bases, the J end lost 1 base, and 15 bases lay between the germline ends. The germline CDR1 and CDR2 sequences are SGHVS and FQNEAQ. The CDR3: CASNLHRQGTDTQYF. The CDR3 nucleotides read TGTGCCAGCAACTTGCATCGGCAGGGCACAGATACGCAGTATTTT.

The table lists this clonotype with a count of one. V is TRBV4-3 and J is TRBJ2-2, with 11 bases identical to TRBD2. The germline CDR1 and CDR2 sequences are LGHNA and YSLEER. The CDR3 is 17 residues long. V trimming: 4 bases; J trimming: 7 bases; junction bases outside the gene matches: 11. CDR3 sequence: CASSPQILAGVSGELFF. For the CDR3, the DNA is TGCGCCAGCAGCCCCCAAATACTAGCGGGAGTGAGCGGGGAGCTGTTTTTT.

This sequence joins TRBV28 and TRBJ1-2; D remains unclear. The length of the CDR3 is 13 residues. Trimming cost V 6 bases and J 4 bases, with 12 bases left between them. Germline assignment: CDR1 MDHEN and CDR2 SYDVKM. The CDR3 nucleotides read TGTGCCAGCAGCCCCCCAGGAATCTATGGCTACACCTTC. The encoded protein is CASSPPGIYGYTF.

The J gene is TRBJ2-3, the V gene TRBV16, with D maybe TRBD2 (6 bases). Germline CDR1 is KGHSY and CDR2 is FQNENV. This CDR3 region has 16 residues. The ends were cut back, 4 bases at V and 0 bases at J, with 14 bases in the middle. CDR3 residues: CASSPRGGPSTDTQYF. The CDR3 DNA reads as TGTGCCAGCAGCCCCCGGGGAGGCCCTAGCACAGATACGCAGTATTTT. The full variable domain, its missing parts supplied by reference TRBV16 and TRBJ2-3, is GEEVAQTPKHLVRGEGQKAKLYCAPIKGHSYVFWYQQVLKNEFKFLISFQNENVFDETGMPKERFSAKCLPNSPCSLEIQATKLEDSAVYFCASSPRGGPSTDTQYFGPGTRLTVL.

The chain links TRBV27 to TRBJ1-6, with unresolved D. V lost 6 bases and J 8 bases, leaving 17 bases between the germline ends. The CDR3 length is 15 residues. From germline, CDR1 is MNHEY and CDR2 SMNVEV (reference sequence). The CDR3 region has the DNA TGTGCCAGCAGACCGCAGCTGGGATTGGATTCACCCCTCCACTTT. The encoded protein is CASRPQLGLDSPLHF.

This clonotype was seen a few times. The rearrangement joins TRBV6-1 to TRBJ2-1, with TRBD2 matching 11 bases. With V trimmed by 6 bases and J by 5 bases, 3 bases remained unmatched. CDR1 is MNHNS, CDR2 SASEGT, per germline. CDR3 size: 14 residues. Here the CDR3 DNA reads TGTGCCAGCAGCCTAGCGGGAGGACACAATGAGCAGTTCTTC. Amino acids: CASSLAGGHNEQFF.

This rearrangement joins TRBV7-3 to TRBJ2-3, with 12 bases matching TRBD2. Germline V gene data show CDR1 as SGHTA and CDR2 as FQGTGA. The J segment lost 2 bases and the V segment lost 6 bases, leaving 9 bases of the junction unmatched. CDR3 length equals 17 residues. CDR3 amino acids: CASSRGLAGSPTDTQYF. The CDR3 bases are TGTGCCAGCAGTCGCGGACTAGCGGGAAGCCCCACAGATACGCAGTATTTT.

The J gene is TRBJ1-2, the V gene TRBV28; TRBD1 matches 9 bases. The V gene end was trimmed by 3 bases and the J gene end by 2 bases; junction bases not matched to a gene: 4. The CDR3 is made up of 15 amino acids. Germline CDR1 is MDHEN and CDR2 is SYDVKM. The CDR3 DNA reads TGTGCCAGCAGTTTCTCAGGACAGGGGAACTATGGCTACACCTTC. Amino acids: CASSFSGQGNYGYTF.

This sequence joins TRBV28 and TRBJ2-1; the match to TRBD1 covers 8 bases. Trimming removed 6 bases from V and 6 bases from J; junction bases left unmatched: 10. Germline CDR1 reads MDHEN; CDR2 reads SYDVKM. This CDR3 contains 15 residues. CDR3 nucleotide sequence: TGTGCCAGCAGCCCGGCCAGGGGGCATGGCAATGAGCAGTTCTTC. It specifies CASSPARGHGNEQFF. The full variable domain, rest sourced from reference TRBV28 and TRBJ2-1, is DVKVTQSSRYLVKRTGEKVFLECVQDMDHENMFWYRQDPGLGLRLIYFSYDVKMKEKGDIPEGYSVSREKKERFSLILESASTNQTSMYLCASSPARGHGNEQFFGPGTRLTVL.

The CDR3 DNA reads as TGTGCCAGCAACAAGCGGTGGCTACGACTAGCGGGAGAACACCCTAAAGAGACCCAGTACTTC. Translation gives CASNKRWLRLAGEHPKETQYF. The rearrangement joins TRBV28 to TRBJ2-7; 12 bases align to TRBD2. The assigned J gene may be wrong: the sequence end matches TRBJ2-5 better. The CDR3 totals 21 residues. In germline, CDR1 is MDHEN, CDR2 SYDVKM.

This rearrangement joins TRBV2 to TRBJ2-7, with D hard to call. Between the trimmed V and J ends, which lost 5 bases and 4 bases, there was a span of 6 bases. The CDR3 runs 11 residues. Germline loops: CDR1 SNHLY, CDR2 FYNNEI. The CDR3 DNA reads TGTGCCAGCAGTCCTCAGTACGAGCAGTACTTC. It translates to CASSPQYEQYF.

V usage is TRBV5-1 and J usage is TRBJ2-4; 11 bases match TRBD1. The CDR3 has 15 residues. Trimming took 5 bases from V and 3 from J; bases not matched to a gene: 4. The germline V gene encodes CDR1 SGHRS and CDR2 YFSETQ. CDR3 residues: CASSSGQGDKNIQYF. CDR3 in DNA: TGCGCCAGCAGTTCGGGACAGGGGGACAAAAACATTCAGTACTTC.

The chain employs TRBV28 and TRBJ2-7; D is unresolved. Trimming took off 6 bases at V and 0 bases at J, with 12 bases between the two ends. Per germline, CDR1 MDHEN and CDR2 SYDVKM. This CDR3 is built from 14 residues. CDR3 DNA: TGTGCCAGCAGAGCTTCCTGGAACTCCTACGAGCAGTACTTC. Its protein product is CASRASWNSYEQYF.

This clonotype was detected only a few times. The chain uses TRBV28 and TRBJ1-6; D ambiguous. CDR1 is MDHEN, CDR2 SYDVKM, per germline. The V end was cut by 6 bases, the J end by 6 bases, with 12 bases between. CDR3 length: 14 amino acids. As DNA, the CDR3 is TGTGCCAGCAGCCCGCCGGGTCCTAATTCACCCCTCCACTTT. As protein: CASSPPGPNSPLHF.

This CDR3 reads CSANEQGAPRGEQFF. DNA for the CDR3: TGCAGTGCTAACGAACAGGGGGCGCCTCGGGGTGAGCAGTTCTTC. The chain recombines TRBV20-1 with TRBJ2-1; the match to TRBD1 covers 9 bases. CDR3 size: 15 residues. Germline V gene sequence: CDR1 DFQATT, CDR2 SNEGSKA (reference sequence). V shed 4 bases, J shed 9 bases, and the junction held 13 bases outside the gene matches.

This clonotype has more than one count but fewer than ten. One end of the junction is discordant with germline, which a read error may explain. This CDR3 reads CASSYSGVANIQYF. The CDR3 DNA reads TGTGCCAGCAGTTACTCTGGGGTGGCAAACATTCAGTACTTC. The chain recombines TRBV10-3 with TRBJ2-4; no firm D call. Looked up from germline, CDR1 is ENHRY and CDR2 is SYGVKD. CDR3 length equals 14 residues.

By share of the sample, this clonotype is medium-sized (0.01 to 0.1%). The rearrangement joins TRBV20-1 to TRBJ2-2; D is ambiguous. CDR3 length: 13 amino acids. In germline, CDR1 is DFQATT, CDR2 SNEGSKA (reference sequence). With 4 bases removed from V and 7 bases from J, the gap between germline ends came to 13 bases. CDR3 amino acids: CSAIENGVGELFF. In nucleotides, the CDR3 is TGCAGTGCTATTGAAAATGGGGTCGGGGAGCTGTTTTTT.

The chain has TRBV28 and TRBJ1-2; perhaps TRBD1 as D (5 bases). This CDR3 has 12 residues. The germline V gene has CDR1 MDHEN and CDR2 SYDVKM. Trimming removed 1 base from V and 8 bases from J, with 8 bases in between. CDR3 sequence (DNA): TGTGCCAGCAGTTTATACAGGCGGGGCTACACCTTC. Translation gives CASSLYRRGYTF.

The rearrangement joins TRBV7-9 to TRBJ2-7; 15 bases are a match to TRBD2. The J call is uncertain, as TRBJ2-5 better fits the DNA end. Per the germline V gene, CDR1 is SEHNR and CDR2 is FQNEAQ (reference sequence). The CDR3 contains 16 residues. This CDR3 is CASRSFGLAGGETQYF. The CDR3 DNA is TGTGCCAGCAGGTCGTTCGGACTAGCGGGAGGGGAGACCCAGTACTTC.

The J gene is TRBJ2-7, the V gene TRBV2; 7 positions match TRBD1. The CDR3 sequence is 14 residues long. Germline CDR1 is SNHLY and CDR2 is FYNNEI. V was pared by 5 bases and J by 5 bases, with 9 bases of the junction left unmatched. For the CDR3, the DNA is TGTGCCAGCAGTAGACAGGGCGTATATGACGAGCAGTACTTC. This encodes CASSRQGVYDEQYF.

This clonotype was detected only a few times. The CDR3 sequence: CSASRQNTEAFF. CDR3 bases: TGCAGTGCTAGCCGCCAGAACACTGAAGCTTTCTTT. V is TRBV20-1 and J is TRBJ1-1; D gene ambiguous. CDR3 length equals 12 residues. V was shortened by 3 bases and J by 1 base, with 6 bases between the two germline ends. Germline values: CDR1 DFQATT, CDR2 SNEGSKA (reference sequence).

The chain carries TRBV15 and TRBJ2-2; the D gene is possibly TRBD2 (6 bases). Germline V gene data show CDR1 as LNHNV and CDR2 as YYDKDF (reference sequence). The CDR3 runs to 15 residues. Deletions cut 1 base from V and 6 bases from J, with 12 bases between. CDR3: CATSRGGIGAGELFF. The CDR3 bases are TGTGCCACCAGCAGAGGCGGGATAGGCGCCGGGGAGCTGTTTTTT. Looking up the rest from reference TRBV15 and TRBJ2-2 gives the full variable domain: DAMVIQNPRYQVTQFGKPVTLSCSQTLNHNVMYWYQQKSSQAPKLLFHYYDKDFNNEADTPDNFQSRRPNTSFCFLDIRSPGLGDTAMYLCATSRGGIGAGELFFGEGSRLTVL.

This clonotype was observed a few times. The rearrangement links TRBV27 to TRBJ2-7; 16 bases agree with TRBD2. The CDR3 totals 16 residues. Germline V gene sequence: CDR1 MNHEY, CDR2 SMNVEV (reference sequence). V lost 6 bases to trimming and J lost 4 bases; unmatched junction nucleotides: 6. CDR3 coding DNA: TGTGCCAGCAGGGGACTAGCGGGAGGGTCTTGGTACGAGCAGTACTTC. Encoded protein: CASRGLAGGSWYEQYF.

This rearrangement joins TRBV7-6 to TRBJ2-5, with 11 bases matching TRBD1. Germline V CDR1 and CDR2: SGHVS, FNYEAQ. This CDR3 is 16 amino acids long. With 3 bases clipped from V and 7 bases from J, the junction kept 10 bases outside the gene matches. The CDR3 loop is CASSFLSGQGAVTQYF. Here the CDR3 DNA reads TGTGCCAGCAGCTTCCTCTCTGGACAGGGGGCGGTGACCCAGTACTTC. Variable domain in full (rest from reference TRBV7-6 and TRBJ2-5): GAGVSQSPRYKVTKRGQDVALRCDPISGHVSLYWYRQALGQGPEFLTYFNYEAQQDKSGLPNDRFSAERPEGSISTLTIQRTEQRDSAMYRCASSFLSGQGAVTQYFGPGTRLLVL.

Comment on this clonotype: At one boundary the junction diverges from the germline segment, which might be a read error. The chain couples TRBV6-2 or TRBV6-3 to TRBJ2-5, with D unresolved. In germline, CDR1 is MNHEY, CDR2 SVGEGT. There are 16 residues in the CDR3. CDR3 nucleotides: TGTGCCAGCAGCTACTACCGTAGGAGAAACCAAGAGACCCAGTACTTC. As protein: CASSYYRRRNQETQYF.

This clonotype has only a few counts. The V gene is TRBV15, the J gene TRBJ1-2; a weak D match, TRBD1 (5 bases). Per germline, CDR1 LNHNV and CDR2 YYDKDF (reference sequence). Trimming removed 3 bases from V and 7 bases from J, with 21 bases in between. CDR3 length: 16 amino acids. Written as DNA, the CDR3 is TGTGCCACCAGCAGCGGGGGTGGTAGTCCTGTGGGTGGCTACACCTTC. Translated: CATSSGGGSPVGGYTF.

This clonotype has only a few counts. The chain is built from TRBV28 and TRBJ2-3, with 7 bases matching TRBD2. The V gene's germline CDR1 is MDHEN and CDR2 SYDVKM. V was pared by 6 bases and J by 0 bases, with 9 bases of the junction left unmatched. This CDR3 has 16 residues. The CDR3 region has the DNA TGTGCCAGCAGACCCTCAGCGGGGAAAAGCACAGATACGCAGTATTTT. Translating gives CASRPSAGKSTDTQYF.

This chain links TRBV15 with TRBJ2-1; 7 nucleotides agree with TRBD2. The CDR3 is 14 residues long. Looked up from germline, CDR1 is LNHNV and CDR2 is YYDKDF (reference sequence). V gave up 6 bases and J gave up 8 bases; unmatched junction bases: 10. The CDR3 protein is CATRTRDYFDEQFF. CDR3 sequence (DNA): TGTGCCACCAGGACCCGGGACTATTTCGATGAGCAGTTCTTC. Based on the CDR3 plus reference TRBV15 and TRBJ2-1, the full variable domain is DAMVIQNPRYQVTQFGKPVTLSCSQTLNHNVMYWYQQKSSQAPKLLFHYYDKDFNNEADTPDNFQSRRPNTSFCFLDIRSPGLGDTAMYLCATRTRDYFDEQFFGPGTRLTVL.

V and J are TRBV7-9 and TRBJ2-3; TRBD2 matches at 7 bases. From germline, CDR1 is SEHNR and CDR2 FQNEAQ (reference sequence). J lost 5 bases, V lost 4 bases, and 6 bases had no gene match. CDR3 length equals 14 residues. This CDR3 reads CASSSEGGKDTQYF. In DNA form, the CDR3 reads TGTGCCAGCAGCTCTGAGGGAGGGAAAGATACGCAGTATTTT.